The clone carrying this TCR beta chain came up a few times. The entry originates in a study of T-cell reconstitution after alpha-beta-depleted transplantation in children. A library of TCRbeta sequences, prepared with unique molecular identifiers, was generated. TCRdb ran MiXCR on the PCR reads and lists one entry per CDR3 protein. Altogether some 200,000 distinct CDR3 sequences are present, around 10% being singletons, with the ten largest covering around 6%. The receptor was isolated from a human donor who donated a stem cell graft to a child with acute lymphoblastic leukemia. Material: PBMCs from the stem cell graft donor, obtained from the stem cell graft.

CDR3 nucleotide sequence: TGCGCCAGCAGCTTAATGGGGACTAGCCACACCGGGGAGCTGTTTTTT. Its protein product is CASSLMGTSHTGELFF. The genes are TRBV5-1 and TRBJ2-2; 9 nucleotides align to TRBD2. The CDR3 contains 16 residues. With V trimmed by 2 bases and J by 3 bases, 5 bases remained unmatched. Germline CDR1 and CDR2: SGHRS and YFSETQ.